This T cell receptor beta chain was recovered during a study of cytomegalovirus exposure and HLA in healthy donors. Study details: Counted in an early data release were tens of millions of unique TCRs from HLA-typed donors. Study observations and caveats: Immune exposure was documented only through CMV serostatus. The study labeled 150 to 200 TCR beta chains cytomegalovirus-associated.

V lost 3 bases, J lost 6 bases, and 8 bases stayed unmatched. Germline lookup yields CDR1 SGHTA and CDR2 FQGNSA. This CDR3 contains 14 residues. As concerns this clone: Its antigen is unknown.

Primers included in the PCR were 60 Vbeta and 13 Jbeta primers. Data came from immunoSEQ multiplex PCR; TCRdb stores just in-frame clones and leaves some out. Counted here are roughly 88,000 clones, about two thirds occurring once; the ten biggest clones make up 2.5% to 3%. V usage is TRBV7-2 and J usage is TRBJ2-7, with 7 bases identical to TRBD1. Sequences were obtained from PBMCs. This TCR was recovered from a man between 45 and 60 years old in good health and CMV-seronegative. The CDR3 nucleotides read TGTGCCAGCAGCTTTAACAGGGGCAGCGTCGAGCAGTACGTC. As protein: CASSFNRGSVEQYV.